This TCR beta chain was captured in a study of blood T cell repertoires in COVID-19. For the study at large: Sources were T cells, B-cell-depleted T cells, or PBMCs; the material itself was cDNA or gDNA.

Study processing details: From reference gene primer amplification, estimates of nucleated cell counts were derived. Produced via immunoSEQ multiplex PCR; TCRdb's table is partial and in-frame only. Clonal size and the V and J genes are those of that table, whereas D and trimming came from the DNA. The data show roughly 340,000 clones, with approximately 91% seen just once and just under 7.5% held by the top ten. Sample: peripheral blood. The receptor comes from a woman in her seventies with COVID-19, enrolled during active disease.

The chain's CDR3 is CASRTDGRNSPLHF. CDR3 nucleotide sequence: TGTGCCAGCAGAACAGACGGGAGGAATTCACCCCTCCACTTT. V and J are TRBV5-4 and TRBJ1-6; no clear D. Trimming removed 5 bases at V and 7 bases at J, with 13 bases between. Germline lookup yields CDR1 SGHNT and CDR2 YYREEE (reference sequence). The CDR3 has 14 amino acids. Together with reference TRBV5-4 and TRBJ1-6, the CDR3 gives the full variable domain: ETGVTQSPTHLIKTRGQQVTLRCSSQSGHNTVSWYQQALGQGPQFIFQYYREEENGRGNFPPRFSGLQFPNYSSELNVNALELDDSALYLCASRTDGRNSPLHFGNGTRLTVT.